The next 21 T cell receptor beta chains were all read from a single sample in a study of immune heterogeneity within non-small cell lung tumors. A first 10-cycle multiplex round used 32 V-gene and 13 J-gene primers on TCR beta CDR3. TCRdb analysed the multiplex PCR reads with MiXCR anew, one entry per CDR3 protein. The data contain 20,000 to 25,000 distinct CDR3 sequences, 28% of them singletons. Bulk tumor gDNA, 450 to 600 ng per sample, served as the TCR template. Spaced far apart, several biopsies were taken from each primary tumor during surgery. Surgery that was curative in intent was performed on patients with untreated, newly diagnosed non-small cell lung cancer. The sequencing sample was made of lung tumor tissue. Receptors were obtained from a man between 40 and 49 years old with non-small cell lung cancer.

With respect to this clonotype: Being one base from a much bigger clone, this may be a read error. The rearrangement joins TRBV28 to TRBJ2-2, with D hard to call. The CDR3 runs 12 residues. Germline V gene sequence: CDR1 MDHEN, CDR2 SYDVKM. DNA of the CDR3: TGTGCCATCAGTTTAGTCACCGGGGAGCTGTTTTTT. Translation: CAISLVTGELFF.

The chain links TRBV7-9 to TRBJ2-1; tentative D call: TRBD2 (5 bases). This CDR3 spans 12 amino acids. Trimming pared 4 bases from V and 7 bases from J, leaving 8 bases between. Germline assignment: CDR1 SEHNR and CDR2 FQNEAQ (reference sequence). CDR3 region: CASSSRTNEQFF. The CDR3 DNA follows: TGTGCCAGCAGCTCACGGACTAATGAGCAGTTCTTC.

A note on this clonotype: The junction does not match germline at one end; this may be a read error. The chain recombines TRBV10-3 with TRBJ2-1; 7 bases fit TRBD2. Germline-derived CDR1 and CDR2 are ENHRY and SYGVKD. CDR3 size: 15 residues. The CDR3 sequence is CAISGGGSSRNELFF. CDR3 nucleotides: TGTGCCATCAGTGGGGGCGGGAGTTCTCGGAATGAGCTGTTCTTC.

The chain joins TRBV19 to TRBJ2-5, with 7 bases aligning to TRBD1. V trimming: 6 bases; J trimming: 5 bases; junction bases outside the gene matches: 15. Looked up from germline, CDR1 is LNHDA and CDR2 is SQIVND (reference sequence). This CDR3 contains 16 residues. The CDR3 DNA sequence: TGTGCCAGTAGCATGGGAAGGGGGCCCCAGGGGGAGACCCAGTACTTC. Its protein product is CASSMGRGPQGETQYF.

As to this clonotype: At one end, the junction sequence differs from germline, possibly due to a read error. The rearrangement uses TRBV18 and TRBJ1-3; D remains unclear. There are 14 residues in the CDR3. Germline values: CDR1 KGHSH, CDR2 LQKENI. Here the CDR3 reads CASSPPLSGSTIYF. Written as DNA, the CDR3 is TGTGCCAGCTCGCCACCTCTGTCAGGAAGCACCATATATTTT.

This clonotype was counted many times. The chain joins TRBV6-1 to TRBJ2-6; D is ambiguous. Trimming shortened V by 8 bases and J by 4 bases, and 15 bases separated the two germline ends. Germline CDR1 and CDR2: MNHNS and SASEGT. CDR3 length: 15 amino acids. CDR3 sequence (DNA): TGTGCCAGCCGAGGCAGGTTGTCAGGGGCCAACGTCCTGACTTTC. This translates into CASRGRLSGANVLTF.

This clonotype is medium-sized in the sample. This chain links TRBV5-1 with TRBJ1-5; maybe TRBD1 (5 bases). The CDR3 runs 14 residues. Germline V lookup: CDR1 SGHRS, CDR2 YFSETQ. V dropped 0 bases and J dropped 6 bases, with 10 bases sitting between them. The CDR3 region is CASSLGLQGQPQHF. The CDR3 bases are TGCGCCAGCAGCTTGGGACTCCAGGGTCAGCCCCAGCATTTT.

This clonotype counts as medium-sized (0.01 to 0.1%). The V and J genes are TRBV2 and TRBJ1-2; a weak D match, TRBD1 (6 bases). With 7 bases removed from V and 5 bases from J, the gap between germline ends came to 11 bases. The length of the CDR3 is 12 residues. CDR1 is SNHLY, CDR2 FYNNEI, per germline. The DNA of the CDR3 is TGTGCCAGCACCCAGGGGTGGTATGGCTACACCTTC. Translating it yields CASTQGWYGYTF.

This clonotype was seen a handful of times. The genes are TRBV6-1 and TRBJ1-2, with TRBD1 as a possible D gene (5 bases). V dropped 7 bases and J dropped 4 bases, with 10 bases sitting between them. Germline V gene data show CDR1 as MNHNS and CDR2 as SASEGT. This CDR3 spans 12 amino acids. For the CDR3, the DNA is TGTGCCAGCAAGACAGTAATCTATGGCTACACCTTC. Amino acid sequence: CASKTVIYGYTF.

This clonotype was found a few times. The J gene is TRBJ2-5, the V gene TRBV6-1, with TRBD2 matching 10 bases. Losses at the gene ends were 5 bases for V and 1 base for J; bases not matched to a gene: 4. In germline, CDR1 is MNHNS, CDR2 SASEGT. The CDR3 runs 15 residues. The DNA for the CDR3 is TGTGCCAGCAGTTTTTGGACTAGCGGCCAAGAGACCCAGTACTTC. It encodes CASSFWTSGQETQYF.

This clonotype was detected only a few times. This chain uses TRBV12-3 or TRBV12-4 with TRBJ1-3, with no clear D. The V end lost 5 bases, the J end lost 3 bases, and 8 bases lay between the germline ends. CDR3 size: 13 residues. The CDR3 sequence: CASSPRVGNTIYF. CDR3 in DNA: TGTGCCAGCAGTCCAAGGGTTGGAAACACCATATATTTT.

V and J are TRBV6-5 and TRBJ2-4; 8 nucleotides agree with TRBD2. The CDR3 runs to 17 residues. V dropped 0 bases and J dropped 2; count of bases not matched to a gene: 6. Germline-derived CDR1 and CDR2 are MNHEY and SVGAGI. For the CDR3, the DNA is TGTGCCAGCAGTTACTCGAAGGCGGGAGGTTCCAAAAACATTCAGTACTTC. Protein: CASSYSKAGGSKNIQYF.

This chain connects TRBV18 to TRBJ2-1; D is perhaps TRBD2 (5 bases). Germline V gene lookup returns CDR1 KGHSH and CDR2 LQKENI. This CDR3 spans 14 amino acids. Trimming left V 4 bases short and J 8 bases short, with 15 bases between. DNA of the CDR3: TGTGCCAGCTCACGCACTAGGAACGAGGATGAGCAGTTCTTC. Translation gives CASSRTRNEDEQFF.

CDR3 nucleotides: TGTGCCACCAGAGACAGGGATCCTAATCAGCCCCAGCATTTT. The encoded protein is CATRDRDPNQPQHF. The V call is TRBV24-1, the J call TRBJ1-5; the match to TRBD1 covers 7 bases. V lost 7 bases and J lost 4; bases outside the gene matches: 6. CDR1 is KGHDR and CDR2 is SFDVKD in the germline V gene. CDR3 length: 14 residues.

This rearrangement joins TRBV10-1 to TRBJ2-1; 12 bases are a match to TRBD1. The trim removed 6 bases at V and 8 bases at J, leaving 11 bases unmatched. CDR3 length: 16 amino acids. The germline CDR1 and CDR2 sequences are WNHNN and SYGVQD (reference sequence). The DNA of the CDR3 is TGCGCCAGCAGCTACCGCCGGGACAGGGGGCTTTATGAGCAGTTCTTC. Encoded protein: CASSYRRDRGLYEQFF.

This clonotype was recorded a few times. The chain uses TRBV6-4 and TRBJ2-1, with TRBD2 identical over 7 bases. Germline lookup yields CDR1 MRHNA and CDR2 SNTAGT. Trimming at V came to 6 bases and at J to 7 bases, leaving 12 bases not matched to a gene. The length of the CDR3 is 15 residues. The CDR3 reads CASRRTSDLFNEQFF. The DNA of the CDR3 is TGTGCCAGCAGGCGAACTAGCGATTTGTTTAATGAGCAGTTCTTC.

The sample holds many counts of this clonotype. This rearrangement joins TRBV24-1 to TRBJ2-3, with TRBD2 identical over 9 bases. Unmatched junction bases numbered 5, after V lost 3 bases and J lost 2 bases. The CDR3 totals 16 residues. CDR1 is KGHDR, CDR2 SFDVKD, per germline. This CDR3 is CATSDAQREDTDTQYF. The CDR3 DNA is TGTGCCACCAGTGATGCCCAGCGGGAGGACACAGATACGCAGTATTTT.

The chain links TRBV6-1 to TRBJ2-1; D is possibly TRBD1 (6 bases). CDR3 length equals 15 residues. Germline CDR1 is MNHNS and CDR2 is SASEGT. The ends were cut back, 6 bases at V and 1 base at J, with 13 bases in the middle. The CDR3 sequence is CASRRDTLSYNEQFF. The DNA of the CDR3 is TGTGCCAGCAGACGGGACACGCTGTCCTACAATGAGCAGTTCTTC.

This clonotype was picked up one time. A much larger clone is a single base away; this may be a read error. The rearrangement joins TRBV6-1 to TRBJ2-4, with 9 bases matching TRBD2. The trim removed 6 bases at V and 3 bases at J, leaving 6 bases unmatched. Germline-derived CDR1 and CDR2 are MNHNS and SASEGT. The CDR3 is 15 amino acids. The CDR3 DNA is TGTGCCAGCAGGAGAATAGCGGGAGTCAAAAACATTCAGTACTTC. It yields the protein CASRRIAGVKNIQYF.

This clonotype has a handful of counts. This chain connects TRBV18 to TRBJ2-1; 12 positions match TRBD2. J was trimmed by 0 bases and V by 1 base; bases with no gene match: 1. The CDR3 extends over 17 amino acids. CDR1 and CDR2 from the germline V gene are KGHSH and LQKENI. CDR3: CASSPQTSGSSYNEQFF. CDR3 bases: TGTGCCAGCTCACCACAGACTAGCGGGAGCTCCTACAATGAGCAGTTCTTC.

This clonotype was seen a few times. The CDR3 DNA follows: TGCAGTGCAAGGACTAGCGGGAGCCCCCAGTACTTC. Protein: CSARTSGSPQYF. The rearrangement uses TRBV20-1 and TRBJ2-5, with 13 bases lining up with TRBD2. Germline CDR1 and CDR2: DFQATT and SNEGSKA (reference sequence). The CDR3 loop spans 12 amino acids. V trimming: 6 bases; J trimming: 9 bases; junction bases outside the gene matches: 4.